Below, 3 T cell receptor beta chains from the same sample are listed, as sequenced in a study of OX40 agonist ivuxolimab in advanced cancers. Produced via immunoSEQ multiplex PCR; TCRdb's table is partial and in-frame only. The sample records 40,000 to 55,000 clones, about four fifths being singletons. The specimen was CD4+ or CD8+ T cells sorted from blood, collected in a trial of the OX40 agonist ivuxolimab. These receptors originate from an adult with an advanced solid tumor such as melanoma, head and neck, liver or kidney cancer.

The chain combines TRBV19 with TRBJ1-4; 7 nucleotides agree with TRBD1. There are 14 residues in the CDR3. Germline CDR1 reads LNHDA; CDR2 reads SQIVND (reference sequence). After removal of 7 bases from V and 8 bases from J, the junction contained 10 bases not matched to a gene. CDR3 nucleotide sequence: TGTGCCAGTAACACCGGGACAGCCTTCGAAAAACTGTTTTTT. Translating it yields CASNTGTAFEKLFF.

CDR3 bases: TGTGCCAGCTCACAGCTGGGACAGGGAGAATTCGATACGCAGTATTTT. Translated: CASSQLGQGEFDTQYF. V and J are TRBV18 and TRBJ2-3, with TRBD1 matching 9 bases. Germline-derived CDR1 and CDR2 are KGHSH and LQKENI. The length of the CDR3 is 16 residues. V trimming: 4 bases; J trimming: 6 bases; junction bases outside the gene matches: 11.

This clone occurred once. In the same sample, other DNA sequences code for this CDR3. V gene TRBV9 combines with J gene TRBJ1-2; D uncertain. The CDR3 runs to 14 residues. Trimming pared 0 bases from V and 7 bases from J, leaving 13 bases between. Germline V gives CDR1 SGDLS, CDR2 YYNGEE. The CDR3 sequence is CASSVALGLGGYTF. DNA of the CDR3: TGTGCCAGCAGCGTAGCTTTGGGGTTGGGTGGCTACACCTTC.